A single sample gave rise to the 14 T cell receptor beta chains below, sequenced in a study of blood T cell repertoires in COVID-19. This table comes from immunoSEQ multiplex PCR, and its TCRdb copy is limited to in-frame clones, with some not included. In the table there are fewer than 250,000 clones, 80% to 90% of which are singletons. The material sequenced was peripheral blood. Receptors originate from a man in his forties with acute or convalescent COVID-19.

The CDR3 here is CASSLVGTGVGNEQFF. DNA of the CDR3: TGCGCCAGCAGCTTGGTGGGGACAGGGGTTGGCAATGAGCAGTTCTTC. J is TRBJ2-1 and V is TRBV5-1, with TRBD1 identical over 10 bases. This CDR3 region has 16 residues. The trim removed 0 bases at V and 6 bases at J, leaving 6 bases unmatched. The germline CDR1 and CDR2 sequences are SGHRS and YFSETQ.

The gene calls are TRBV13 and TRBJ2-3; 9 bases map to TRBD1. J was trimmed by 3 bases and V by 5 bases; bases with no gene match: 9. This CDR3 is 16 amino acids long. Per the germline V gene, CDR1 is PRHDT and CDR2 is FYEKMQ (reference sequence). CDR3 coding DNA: TGTGCCAGCAGCCTCCCCCGGGACAGGGTAACAGATACGCAGTATTTT. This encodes CASSLPRDRVTDTQYF.

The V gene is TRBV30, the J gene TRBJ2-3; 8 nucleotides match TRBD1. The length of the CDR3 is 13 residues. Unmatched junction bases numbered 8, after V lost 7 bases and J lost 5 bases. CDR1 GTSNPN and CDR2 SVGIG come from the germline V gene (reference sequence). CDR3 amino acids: CAFLQGERDTQYF. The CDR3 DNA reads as TGTGCCTTTTTACAGGGGGAAAGAGATACGCAGTATTTT.

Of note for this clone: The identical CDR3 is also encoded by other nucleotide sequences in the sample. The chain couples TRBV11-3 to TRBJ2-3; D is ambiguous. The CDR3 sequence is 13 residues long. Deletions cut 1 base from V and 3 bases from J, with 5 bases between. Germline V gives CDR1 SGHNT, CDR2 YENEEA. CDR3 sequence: CASSLGATDTQYF. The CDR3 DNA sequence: TGTGCCAGCAGCTTAGGGGCGACAGATACGCAGTATTTT.

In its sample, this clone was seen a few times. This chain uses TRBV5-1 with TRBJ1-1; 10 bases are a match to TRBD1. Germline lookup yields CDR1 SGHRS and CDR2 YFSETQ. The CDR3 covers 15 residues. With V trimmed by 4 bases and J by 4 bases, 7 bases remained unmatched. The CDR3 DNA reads TGCGCCAGCAGCGGAGAGACAGGGGGCATCACTGAAGCTTTCTTT. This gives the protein CASSGETGGITEAFF.

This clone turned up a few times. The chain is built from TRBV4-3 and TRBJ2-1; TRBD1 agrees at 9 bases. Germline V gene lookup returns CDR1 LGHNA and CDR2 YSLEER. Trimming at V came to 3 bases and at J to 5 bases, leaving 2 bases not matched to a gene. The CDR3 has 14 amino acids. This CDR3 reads CASSHRTGDNEQFF. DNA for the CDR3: TGCGCCAGCAGCCACCGGACAGGGGACAATGAGCAGTTCTTC.

The chain's CDR3 is CASSQGHFNEKLFF. For the CDR3, the DNA is TGCGCCAGCAGCCAAGGTCACTTTAATGAAAAACTGTTTTTT. This sequence joins TRBV4-1 and TRBJ1-4; D is unclear. With 1 base removed from V and 4 bases from J, the gap between germline ends came to 7 bases. The CDR3 loop spans 14 amino acids. The germline gives CDR1 MGHRA, CDR2 YSYEKL.

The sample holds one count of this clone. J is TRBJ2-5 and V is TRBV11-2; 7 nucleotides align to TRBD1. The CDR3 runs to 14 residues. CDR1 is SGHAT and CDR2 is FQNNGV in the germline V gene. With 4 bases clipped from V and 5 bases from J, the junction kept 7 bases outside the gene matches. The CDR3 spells CASSSTGSKETQYF. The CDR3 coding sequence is TGTGCCAGCAGCTCGACAGGGTCGAAGGAGACCCAGTACTTC.

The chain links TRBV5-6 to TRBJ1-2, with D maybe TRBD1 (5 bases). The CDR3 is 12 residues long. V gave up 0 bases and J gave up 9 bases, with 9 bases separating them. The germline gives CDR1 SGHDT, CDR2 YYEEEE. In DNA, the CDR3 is TGTGCCAGCAGCTTGGGGAAGGGGAGCTACACCTTC. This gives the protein CASSLGKGSYTF.

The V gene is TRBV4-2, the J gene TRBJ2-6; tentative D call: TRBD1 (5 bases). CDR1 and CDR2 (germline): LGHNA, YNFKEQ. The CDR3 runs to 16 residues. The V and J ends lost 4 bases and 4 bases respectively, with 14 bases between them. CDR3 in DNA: TGTGCCAGCAGCCGCGACCAGGGCTCCGGGGCCAACGTCCTGACTTTC. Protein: CASSRDQGSGANVLTF.

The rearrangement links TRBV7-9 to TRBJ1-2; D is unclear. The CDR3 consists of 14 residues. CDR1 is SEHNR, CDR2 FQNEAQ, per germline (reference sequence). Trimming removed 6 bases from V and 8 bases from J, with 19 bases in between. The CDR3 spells CASSQVPVWIGYTF. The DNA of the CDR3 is TGTGCCAGCAGTCAGGTTCCGGTTTGGATAGGCTACACCTTC.

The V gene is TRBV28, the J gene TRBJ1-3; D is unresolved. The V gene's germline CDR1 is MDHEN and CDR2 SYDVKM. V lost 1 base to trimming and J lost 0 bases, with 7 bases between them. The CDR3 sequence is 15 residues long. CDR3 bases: TGTGCCAGCAGTTTATTCTCCGGCTCTGGAAACACCATATATTTT. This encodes CASSLFSGSGNTIYF.

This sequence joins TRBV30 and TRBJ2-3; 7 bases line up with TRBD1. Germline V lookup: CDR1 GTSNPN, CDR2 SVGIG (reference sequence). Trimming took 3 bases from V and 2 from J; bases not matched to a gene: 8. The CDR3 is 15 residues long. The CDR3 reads CAWRNGQANTDTQYF. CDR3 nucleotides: TGTGCCTGGAGAAACGGACAGGCAAACACAGATACGCAGTATTTT.

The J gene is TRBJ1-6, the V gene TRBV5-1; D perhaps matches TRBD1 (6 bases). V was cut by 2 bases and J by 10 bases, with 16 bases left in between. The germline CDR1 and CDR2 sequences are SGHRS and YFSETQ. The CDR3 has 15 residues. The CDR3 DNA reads TGCGCCAGCAGCTTACAGGGAAGGGAACACTCACCCCTCCACTTT. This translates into CASSLQGREHSPLHF. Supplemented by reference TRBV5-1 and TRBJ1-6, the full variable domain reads KAGVTQTPRYLIKTRGQQVTLSCSPISGHRSVSWYQQTPGQGLQFLFEYFSETQRNKGNFPGRFSGRQFSNSRSEMNVSTLELGDSALYLCASSLQGREHSPLHFGNGTRLTVT.